A single sample gave rise to the 15 T cell receptor beta chains below, sequenced in a study of T-cell memory formation after mild COVID-19. TCRdb recomputed calls from the 5' RACE reads with MiXCR, one row per CDR3 protein. The sample yields roughly 250,000 distinct CDR3 sequences, roughly 15% seen once. The sequencing input was PBMCs or a T cell subset sorted from them (not recorded which). These TCRs come from a man younger than 30 who had mild COVID-19 (a few samples of this study predate the infection). Cell type and time point are not known.

This chain uses TRBV9 with TRBJ2-5; 8 bases are a match to TRBD2. V shed 10 bases and J 1 base; nucleotides not matched to a gene: 12. The CDR3 runs 15 residues. Germline V gene sequence: CDR1 SGDLS, CDR2 YYNGEE. The CDR3 nucleotides are TGTGCCGGCTCTCCGGGGGGGATGTTCCAAGAGACCCAGTACTTC. Protein sequence: CAGSPGGMFQETQYF.

This clonotype showed up many times. The chain joins TRBV5-1 to TRBJ2-2; D gene unclear. Looked up from germline, CDR1 is SGHRS and CDR2 is YFSETQ. The V end was cut by 0 bases, the J end by 6 bases, with 6 bases between. CDR3 length: 13 residues. CDR3 sequence (DNA): TGCGCCAGCAGCTTGGATCCGTCCGGGGAGCTGTTTTTT. Its protein is CASSLDPSGELFF.

The chain joins TRBV9 to TRBJ1-2; 11 nucleotides match TRBD1. The CDR3 has 16 residues. The germline V gene has CDR1 SGDLS and CDR2 YYNGEE. The V gene end was trimmed by 3 bases and the J gene end by 6 bases; junction bases not matched to a gene: 10. The CDR3 sequence: CASSDGQGAKLHGYTF. Written as DNA, the CDR3 is TGTGCCAGCAGCGATGGACAGGGGGCAAAACTGCATGGCTACACCTTC. Complete variable domain (other parts from reference TRBV9 and TRBJ1-2): DSGVTQTPKHLITATGQRVTLRCSPRSGDLSVYWYQQSLDQGLQFLIQYYNGEERAKGNILERFSAQQFPDLHSELNLSSLELGDSALYFCASSDGQGAKLHGYTFGSGTRLTVV.

The chain links TRBV7-9 to TRBJ2-2, with no clear D. Germline V CDR1 and CDR2: SEHNR, FQNEAQ (reference sequence). Trimming pared 2 bases from V and 7 bases from J, leaving 2 bases between. The CDR3 is 11 amino acids. The CDR3, as DNA: TGTGCCAGCAGCTTACACGGGGAGCTGTTTTTT. It specifies CASSLHGELFF.

The rearrangement links TRBV27 to TRBJ1-1, with no clear D. Deletions cut 2 bases from V and 7 bases from J, with 20 bases between. There are 16 residues in the CDR3. Germline CDR1 and CDR2: MNHEY and SMNVEV (reference sequence). The CDR3 is CASSLDGDGHQSEAFF. In DNA, the CDR3 is TGTGCCAGCAGTTTAGACGGTGACGGGCACCAGAGTGAAGCTTTCTTT.

The chain recombines TRBV10-3 with TRBJ2-7; a weak D match, TRBD1 (5 bases). Germline assignment: CDR1 ENHRY and CDR2 SYGVKD. The CDR3 covers 12 residues. The V and J ends lost 5 bases and 4 bases respectively, with 9 bases between them. CDR3 nucleotides: TGTGCCATCAGTACTGACAGTTACGAGCAGTACGTC. This encodes CAISTDSYEQYV.

The chain employs TRBV28 and TRBJ2-2; possibly TRBD1 for D (7 bases). The CDR3 totals 15 residues. V lost 8 bases and J lost 3, with 16 bases in between. CDR1 MDHEN and CDR2 SYDVKM come from the germline V gene. The CDR3 sequence is CASLPGGQYTGELFF. For the CDR3, the DNA is TGTGCCAGCCTTCCCGGGGGACAGTACACCGGGGAGCTGTTTTTT.

The V call is TRBV28, the J call TRBJ1-6; weak D call: TRBD1 (6 bases). The germline V and J ends were trimmed by 8 bases and 8 bases, with 22 bases remaining between them. Germline V CDR1 and CDR2: MDHEN, SYDVKM. CDR3 length: 16 amino acids. CDR3 bases: TGTGCCAGCGGGGACACGGACTATCGGGTTCATTCACCCCTCCACTTT. It yields the protein CASGDTDYRVHSPLHF.

This chain links TRBV20-1 with TRBJ2-5; maybe TRBD2 (5 bases). Germline V gene lookup returns CDR1 DFQATT and CDR2 SNEGSKA (reference sequence). This CDR3 has 13 residues. The V end was cut by 3 bases, the J end by 5 bases, with 13 bases between. The CDR3 sequence is CSASLTTGETQYF. The DNA for the CDR3 is TGCAGTGCTAGTCTCACCACGGGGGAGACCCAGTACTTC.

The CDR3 DNA reads TGCAGTGTTGGGGAGGGGGCGCTTAGTGAAAAACTGTTTTTT. Encoded protein: CSVGEGALSEKLFF. The chain carries TRBV20-1 and TRBJ1-4; 7 bases map to TRBD1. Germline trimming cut 7 bases from V and 7 bases from J; bases unmatched to any gene: 12. The CDR3 loop spans 14 amino acids. Germline V gene data show CDR1 as DFQATT and CDR2 as SNEGSKA (reference sequence).

This clonotype was seen a few times. V is TRBV6-5 and J is TRBJ2-1, with TRBD1 identical over 9 bases. The CDR3 runs 15 residues. Trimming took 4 bases from V and 7 from J; bases not matched to a gene: 8. Per the germline V gene, CDR1 is MNHEY and CDR2 is SVGAGI. The CDR3 nucleotides are TGTGCCAGCAGTTCGTGGGACAGGGCTTGGAATGAGCAGTTCTTC. Residues: CASSSWDRAWNEQFF.

This CDR3 reads CASRLASGGGYEQYF. The CDR3 DNA reads as TGCGCCAGCAGACTAGCTAGCGGGGGGGGCTACGAGCAGTACTTC. The chain employs TRBV5-1 and TRBJ2-7; 12 positions match TRBD2. The J segment lost 3 bases and the V segment lost 5 bases, leaving 6 bases of the junction unmatched. CDR1 and CDR2 from the germline V gene are SGHRS and YFSETQ. CDR3 length: 15 residues.

This clonotype was seen more than once but under ten times. V usage is TRBV29-1 and J usage is TRBJ2-3; a weak D match, TRBD1 (7 bases). Per germline, CDR1 SQVTM and CDR2 ANQGSEA. V shed 4 bases and J shed 1 base, with 12 bases lying between them. The CDR3 totals 14 residues. CDR3 in amino acids: CSVVRRGGTDTQYF. CDR3 bases: TGCAGCGTTGTTCGCAGGGGGGGCACAGATACGCAGTATTTT.

This clonotype appeared a few times. The CDR3 reads CASSYSSSPQWASSPLHF. The CDR3 DNA follows: TGTGCCAGCAGTTACTCATCCTCCCCTCAGTGGGCTTCTTCACCCCTCCACTTT. The gene calls are TRBV6-5 and TRBJ1-6; D remains ambiguous. This CDR3 comprises 18 residues. CDR1 and CDR2 from the germline V gene are MNHEY and SVGAGI. V was pared by 0 bases and J by 9 bases, with 21 bases between.

The chain couples TRBV7-2 to TRBJ2-1; 11 nucleotides match TRBD2. Trimming at V came to 1 base and at J to 3 bases, leaving 5 bases not matched to a gene. The CDR3 is 17 amino acids. The germline V gene has CDR1 SGHTA and CDR2 FQGNSA. CDR3 amino acids: CASSLVASGGHYNEQFF. The CDR3 coding sequence is TGTGCCAGCAGCTTAGTGGCTAGCGGGGGGCACTACAATGAGCAGTTCTTC.